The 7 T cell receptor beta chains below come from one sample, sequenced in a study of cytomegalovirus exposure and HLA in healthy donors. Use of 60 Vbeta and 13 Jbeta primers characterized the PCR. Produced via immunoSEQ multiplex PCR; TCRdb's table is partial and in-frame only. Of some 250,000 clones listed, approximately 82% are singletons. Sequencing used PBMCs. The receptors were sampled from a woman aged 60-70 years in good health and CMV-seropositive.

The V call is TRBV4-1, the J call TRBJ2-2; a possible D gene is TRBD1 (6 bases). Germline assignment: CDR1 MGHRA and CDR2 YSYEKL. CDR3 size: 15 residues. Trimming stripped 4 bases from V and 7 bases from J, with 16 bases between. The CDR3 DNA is TGCGCCAGCAGCCTCAGGGGAACGAACGGCGGGGAGCTGTTTTTT. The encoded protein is CASSLRGTNGGELFF.

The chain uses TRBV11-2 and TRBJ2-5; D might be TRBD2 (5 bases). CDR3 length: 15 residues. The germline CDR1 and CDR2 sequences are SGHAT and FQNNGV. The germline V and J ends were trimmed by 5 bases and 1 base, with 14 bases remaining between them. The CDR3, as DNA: TGTGCCAGCAGCCTCGTGCGCGGGCCCCAAGAGACCCAGTACTTC. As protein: CASSLVRGPQETQYF.

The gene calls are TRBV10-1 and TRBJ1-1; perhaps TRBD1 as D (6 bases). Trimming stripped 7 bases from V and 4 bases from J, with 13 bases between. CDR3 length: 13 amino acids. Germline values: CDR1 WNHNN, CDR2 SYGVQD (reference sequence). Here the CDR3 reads CASKGEEGTEAFF. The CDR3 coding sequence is TGCGCCAGCAAGGGGGAAGAGGGCACTGAAGCTTTCTTT.

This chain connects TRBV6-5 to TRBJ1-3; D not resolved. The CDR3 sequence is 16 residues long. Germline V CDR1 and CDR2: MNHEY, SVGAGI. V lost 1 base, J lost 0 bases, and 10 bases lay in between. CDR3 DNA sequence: TGTGCCAGCAGTTACTTTTCCTCCGGCTCTGGAAACACCATATATTTT. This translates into CASSYFSSGSGNTIYF.

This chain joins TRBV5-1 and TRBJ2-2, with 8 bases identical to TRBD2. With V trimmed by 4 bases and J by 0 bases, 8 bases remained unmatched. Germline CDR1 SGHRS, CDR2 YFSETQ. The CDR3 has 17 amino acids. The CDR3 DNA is TGCGCCAGCAGCCCCGCGGGGGGACTAACGAACACCGGGGAGCTGTTTTTT. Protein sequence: CASSPAGGLTNTGELFF.

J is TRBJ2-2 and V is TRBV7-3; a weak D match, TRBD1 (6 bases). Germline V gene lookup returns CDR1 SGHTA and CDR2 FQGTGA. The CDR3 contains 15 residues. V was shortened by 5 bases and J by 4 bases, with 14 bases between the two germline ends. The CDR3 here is CASSIGGPVTGELFF. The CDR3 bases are TGTGCCAGCAGCATTGGGGGCCCGGTCACCGGGGAGCTGTTTTTT.

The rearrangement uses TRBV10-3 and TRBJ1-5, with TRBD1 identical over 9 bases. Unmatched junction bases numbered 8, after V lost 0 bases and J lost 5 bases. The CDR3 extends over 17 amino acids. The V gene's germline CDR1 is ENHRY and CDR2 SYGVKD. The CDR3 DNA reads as TGTGCCATCAGTGAGTCGTATCGGGACAGGGTGGATCAGCCCCAGCATTTT. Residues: CAISESYRDRVDQPQHF.